These 18 T cell receptor beta chains share one sample of origin, sequenced in a study of blood T cell repertoires in COVID-19. This table comes from immunoSEQ multiplex PCR, and its TCRdb copy is limited to in-frame clones, with some not included. The sample records about 380,000 clones, about 90% being singletons. Input material: PBMCs or T cells enriched from blood (not recorded which). The receptor set was obtained from a man aged 25 to 40 who had recovered from COVID-19.

The table lists this clone with a count of one. The CDR3 nucleotides are TGTGCCAGCAGTTCCGGGACAGATAATTCACCCCTCCACTTT. It codes for CASSSGTDNSPLHF. This chain links TRBV6-5 with TRBJ1-6; 7 bases are a match to TRBD1. Germline V gene sequence: CDR1 MNHEY, CDR2 SVGAGI. The CDR3 has 14 amino acids. Trimming at V came to 4 bases and at J to 5 bases, leaving 2 bases not matched to a gene.

The chain carries TRBV13 and TRBJ1-1; possibly TRBD1 for D (6 bases). Between the trimmed V and J ends, which lost 6 bases and 1 base, there was a span of 9 bases. This CDR3 contains 13 residues. Per germline, CDR1 PRHDT and CDR2 FYEKMQ (reference sequence). CDR3 bases: TGTGCCAGCAGACGGACAGAGAACACTGAAGCTTTCTTT. Translated, it gives CASRRTENTEAFF.

The rearrangement links TRBV21-1 to TRBJ2-1; the listed D gene, TRBD1, was not tested against the DNA. TRBV21-1 is a known pseudogene. The CDR3 runs to 13 residues. Written as DNA, the CDR3 is TGTGCCAGCAGCAAAGAGGGGTACAATGAGCAGTTCTTC. Translated: CASSKEGYNEQFF.

The V and J genes are TRBV6-1 and TRBJ1-2, with D perhaps matching TRBD1 (5 bases). The germline gives CDR1 MNHNS, CDR2 SASEGT. Between the trimmed V and J ends, which lost 0 bases and 4 bases, there was a span of 9 bases. This CDR3 spans 14 amino acids. CDR3: CASSEAGGAYGYTF. Here the CDR3 DNA reads TGTGCCAGCAGTGAAGCGGGGGGAGCCTATGGCTACACCTTC.

The rearrangement uses TRBV5-4 and TRBJ2-7; TRBD2 agrees at 12 bases. The CDR3 runs 14 residues. Germline V lookup: CDR1 SGHNT, CDR2 YYREEE (reference sequence). J was trimmed by 3 bases and V by 4 bases; bases with no gene match: 2. The CDR3 nucleotides are TGTGCCAGCAGCGGACTAGCGGGGAGCTACGAGCAGTACTTC. This codes for CASSGLAGSYEQYF.

V and J are TRBV6-1 and TRBJ1-6, with D unresolved. The CDR3 runs to 12 residues. Germline values: CDR1 MNHNS, CDR2 SASEGT. Trimming shortened V by 2 bases and J by 12 bases, and 8 bases separated the two germline ends. CDR3 in DNA: TGTGCCAGCAGTGAACCTAGTAGACCCCTCCACTTT. Translation gives CASSEPSRPLHF.

The genes are TRBV19 and TRBJ1-1, with 9 bases that match TRBD1. Germline V gene sequence: CDR1 LNHDA, CDR2 SQIVND (reference sequence). The trim removed 5 bases at V and 10 bases at J, leaving 23 bases unmatched. The CDR3 consists of 18 residues. The CDR3 DNA follows: TGTGCCAGTAGTCCTCTCACAGGGGGCGCGGTCCAGCATCTCCCAGCTTTCTTT. Translation: CASSPLTGGAVQHLPAFF.

The chain is built from TRBV15 and TRBJ2-3; TRBD2 aligns across 13 bases. Germline CDR1 and CDR2: LNHNV and YYDKDF (reference sequence). The CDR3 extends over 16 amino acids. J was trimmed by 3 bases and V by 4 bases; bases with no gene match: 4. The CDR3 nucleotides are TGTGCCACCAGCAAAGGGACTAGCGGGGTTACAGATACGCAGTATTTT. Translating gives CATSKGTSGVTDTQYF. Based on the CDR3 plus reference TRBV15 and TRBJ2-3, the full variable domain is DAMVIQNPRYQVTQFGKPVTLSCSQTLNHNVMYWYQQKSSQAPKLLFHYYDKDFNNEADTPDNFQSRRPNTSFCFLDIRSPGLGDTAMYLCATSKGTSGVTDTQYFGPGTRLTVL.

CDR3 in amino acids: CAWNLLTAYEQYF. CDR3 coding DNA: TGTGCCTGGAATTTGCTAACCGCCTACGAGCAGTACTTC. The chain carries TRBV30 and TRBJ2-7, with D uncertain. The CDR3 is 13 residues long. Trimming took 4 bases from V and 2 from J, leaving 12 bases between them. Germline assignment: CDR1 GTSNPN and CDR2 SVGIG (reference sequence).

In its sample, this clone was seen once. The chain recombines TRBV19 with TRBJ2-1, with TRBD2 identical over 9 bases. Trimming took 6 bases from V and 7 from J; bases not matched to a gene: 13. There are 16 residues in the CDR3. From germline, CDR1 is LNHDA and CDR2 SQIVND (reference sequence). CDR3 bases: TGTGCCAGTAGCCCCGAGCCGGGACTAGCTCAAAATGAGCAGTTCTTC. Protein sequence: CASSPEPGLAQNEQFF. Drawing the rest from reference TRBV19 and TRBJ2-1, the complete variable domain is DGGITQSPKYLFRKEGQNVTLSCEQNLNHDAMYWYRQDPGQGLRLIYYSQIVNDFQKGDIAEGYSVSREKKESFPLTVTSAQKNPTAFYLCASSPEPGLAQNEQFFGPGTRLTVL.

This chain connects TRBV18 to TRBJ1-5; weak D call: TRBD1 (6 bases). The CDR3 covers 15 residues. Between the trimmed V and J ends, which lost 0 bases and 4 bases, there was a span of 10 bases. From germline, CDR1 is KGHSH and CDR2 LQKENI. CDR3 sequence (DNA): TGTGCCAGCTCACCACCCGGGACAAGTAATCAGCCCCAGCATTTT. Its protein product is CASSPPGTSNQPQHF.

The rearrangement links TRBV5-4 to TRBJ2-7, with 9 nucleotides matching TRBD1. Trimming at V came to 0 bases and at J to 1 base, leaving 2 bases not matched to a gene. This CDR3 comprises 15 residues. Germline V gene sequence: CDR1 SGHNT, CDR2 YYREEE (reference sequence). The CDR3 coding sequence is TGTGCCAGCAGCTTGGTAGGGACAGGGTCCTACGAGCAGTACTTC. It is translated as CASSLVGTGSYEQYF.

The chain links TRBV11-2 to TRBJ1-1; unclear D gene. The CDR3 consists of 14 residues. CDR1 and CDR2 from the germline V gene are SGHAT and FQNNGV. Deletions cut 1 base from V and 7 bases from J, with 13 bases between. The CDR3 reads CASSLAYTPNEAFF. Here the CDR3 DNA reads TGTGCCAGCAGCTTAGCTTACACCCCGAATGAAGCTTTCTTT.

The V call is TRBV5-1, the J call TRBJ1-1; 10 bases are a match to TRBD1. V was clipped by 4 bases and J by 6 bases; unmatched bases: 6. This CDR3 spans 14 amino acids. The germline V gene encodes CDR1 SGHRS and CDR2 YFSETQ. The CDR3 nucleotides are TGCGCCAGCAGCAGCGGGACAGGGGATGCTGAAGCTTTCTTT. Amino acid sequence: CASSSGTGDAEAFF.

This CDR3 reads CASSAGSVLNTEAFF. In nucleotides, the CDR3 is TGTGCCAGCAGTGCCGGGTCCGTCCTCAACACTGAAGCTTTCTTT. The chain carries TRBV2 and TRBJ1-1; D not certain. Trimming stripped 4 bases from V and 2 bases from J, with 14 bases between. Germline V gene sequence: CDR1 SNHLY, CDR2 FYNNEI. This CDR3 has 15 amino acids.

On this clone itself: Within the sample, other DNA sequences also encode this same CDR3. The chain joins TRBV5-1 to TRBJ1-1, with a possible D match to TRBD1 (5 bases). Germline loops: CDR1 SGHRS, CDR2 YFSETQ. The CDR3 totals 14 residues. The ends were cut back, 4 bases at V and 3 bases at J, with 13 bases in the middle. CDR3 loop: CASSPAGGYTEAFF. DNA of the CDR3: TGCGCCAGCAGCCCCGCGGGGGGGTACACTGAAGCTTTCTTT.

The chain uses TRBV4-2 and TRBJ2-2; D is perhaps TRBD1 (6 bases). V lost 4 bases, J lost 0 bases, and 12 bases lay in between. The CDR3 length is 16 residues. CDR1 is LGHNA, CDR2 YNFKEQ, per germline. The CDR3 nucleotides read TGTGCCAGCAGCCGAGAACGACAGGCGAACACCGGGGAGCTGTTTTTT. Its translation is CASSRERQANTGELFF.

The chain employs TRBV19 and TRBJ2-2; maybe TRBD2 (5 bases). V was cut by 4 bases and J by 4 bases, with 10 bases left in between. The CDR3 is 14 amino acids. Germline CDR1 LNHDA, CDR2 SQIVND (reference sequence). The CDR3 bases are TGTGCCAGTAGTACCGCAGAGGGCACCGGGGAGCTGTTTTTT. This gives the protein CASSTAEGTGELFF.